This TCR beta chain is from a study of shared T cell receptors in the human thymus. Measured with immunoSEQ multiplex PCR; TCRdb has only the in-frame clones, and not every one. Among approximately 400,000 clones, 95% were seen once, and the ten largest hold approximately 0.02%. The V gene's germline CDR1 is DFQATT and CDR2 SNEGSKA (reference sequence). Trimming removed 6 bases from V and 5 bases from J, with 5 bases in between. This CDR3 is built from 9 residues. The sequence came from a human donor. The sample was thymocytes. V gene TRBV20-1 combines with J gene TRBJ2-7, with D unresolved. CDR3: CSAGDEQYF. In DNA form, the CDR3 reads TGCAGTGCCGGAGACGAGCAGTACTTC.